The count of the clone carrying this TCR beta chain is one. The sample holds other DNA sequences that translate to the same CDR3. The sample comes from a study of cytomegalovirus exposure and HLA in healthy donors. Study-wide context: A later analysis reported the same platform for the 95 to 150 validation repertoires and the 500 to 750 first-cohort repertoires.

Profiled with immunoSEQ multiplex PCR; TCRdb holds only in-frame clones, not every one. The table shows 200,000 to 300,000 clones, with 90% occurring only once. The CDR3 runs to 12 residues. The germline V gene encodes CDR1 MDHEN and CDR2 SYDVKM. Trimming pared 3 bases from V and 7 bases from J, leaving 7 bases between. This clonotype was sampled from a woman aged 30 to 39 in good health and CMV-seronegative. Material: PBMCs. The V call is TRBV28, the J call TRBJ2-1; TRBD2 might be the D (5 bases). The CDR3 bases are TGTGCCAGCAGTTTCCGAGGGAATGAGCAGTTCTTC. Its translation: CASSFRGNEQFF.